The T cell receptor (beta chain) under discussion was sequenced for a study of molecular identifiers for immune sequencing clone quantification. Regarding the study as a whole: Clonotypes topping 20 RNA copies carried over 99% of effector molecules but under 1% of naive ones.

The bulk TCR libraries were made with methods described before and with listed TCR primers. TCRdb redid the calling of the PCR reads with MiXCR, one entry per CDR3 protein. The sample includes about half a million distinct CDR3 sequences, under 30% of them seen just once. Regarding this clonotype: The target antigen is unknown.

V lost 0 bases, J lost 5 bases, and 8 bases stayed unmatched. This CDR3 comprises 17 residues. Germline lookup yields CDR1 LGHDT and CDR2 YNNKEL (reference sequence). Sequenced: naive CD8+ T cells from blood, with Jurkat cell RNA spiked in. Regarding subset: FACS-sorted CD8+CD4-CCR7+CD45RA+ naive T cells. The V gene is TRBV3-1, the J gene TRBJ2-2, with TRBD2 identical over 8 bases. This sequence originates from a human donor in good health. Some libraries in this study had Jurkat cell RNA spiked in. The CDR3, as DNA: TGTGCCAGCAGCCAAGAAACTGAGCGGGGGCTAACCGGGGAGCTGTTTTTT. It specifies CASSQETERGLTGELFF.